A selection of T cell receptor beta chains follows, all from one sample in a study of cytomegalovirus exposure and HLA in healthy donors. Here immunoSEQ multiplex PCR was the method, and the copy in TCRdb shows in-frame clones only, minus some. The data hold about 260,000 clones, with almost 85% observed a single time. The sample comprised PBMCs. These TCRs come from a woman in her forties in good health and CMV-seropositive. The CDR3 runs from the conserved cysteine through the conserved F or W. The order of the fields is J gene, V gene, CDR3 protein.

J: TRBJ1-2
V: TRBV30
CDR3: CAWSEGQGHGYTF

J: TRBJ1-2
V: TRBV30
CDR3: CAWYRRGQLTYGYTF

J: TRBJ2-7
V: TRBV6-6
CDR3: CASSRGQGGSYEQYF

J: TRBJ2-7
V: TRBV19
CDR3: CASSIVKEETAYEQYF

J: TRBJ2-3
V: TRBV7-3
CDR3: CASSSLAGEGTQYF

J: TRBJ2-3
V: TRBV13
CDR3: CASSLDRVTDTQYF

J: TRBJ1-1
V: TRBV6-6
CDR3: CASIMTGNTEAFF

J: TRBJ2-1
V: TRBV7-9
CDR3: CASRTGLAGYNEQFF

J: TRBJ2-3
V: TRBV7-3
CDR3: CASSLYPWTSGPTDTQYF

J: TRBJ2-1
V: TRBV11-1
CDR3: CASSSRGEQFF

J: TRBJ2-7
V: TRBV11-3
CDR3: CASSFIPYEQYF

J: TRBJ2-7
V: TRBV28
CDR3: CASSLDSENYEQYF

J: TRBJ1-2
V: TRBV6-5
CDR3: CASSSQGIGAGYTF

J: TRBJ1-6
V: TRBV19
CDR3: CASSPGRGAYNSPLHF

J: TRBJ1-1
V: TRBV28
CDR3: CASFGQLNTEAFF

J: TRBJ2-5
V: TRBV2
CDR3: CASSALAAQETQYF

J: TRBJ1-2
V: TRBV7-2
CDR3: CASSSLRNYGYTF

J: TRBJ2-7
V: TRBV11-2
CDR3: CASSLDGGVADRYEQYF

J: TRBJ1-2
V: TRBV9
CDR3: CASSFGQNYGYTF

J: TRBJ2-7
V: TRBV28
CDR3: CASSLWASGPHEQYF

J: TRBJ1-2
V: TRBV30
CDR3: CARQGYGYTF

J: TRBJ1-6
V: TRBV28
CDR3: CASTTGGNSPLHF

J: TRBJ2-1
V: TRBV6-6
CDR3: CATLSSYNEQFF

J: TRBJ2-1
V: TRBV18
CDR3: CASSPQLAGGNNEQFF

J: TRBJ2-1
V: TRBV7-9
CDR3: CASSLWGGSSYNEQFF

J: TRBJ2-7
V: TRBV30
CDR3: CAWKLPSDSYEQYF

J: TRBJ1-2
V: TRBV19
CDR3: CASSGRTALQVDYGYTF

J: TRBJ1-4
V: TRBV5-1
CDR3: CASSLVGFEGEKLFF

J: TRBJ1-1
V: TRBV19
CDR3: CASSIGPGQGGEAFF

J: TRBJ2-7
V: TRBV21-1
CDR3: CASSKGRAPYEQYF

J: TRBJ1-2
V: TRBV5-4
CDR3: CASSLGTGVGYTF

J: TRBJ2-2
V: TRBV18
CDR3: CASSVSLDTGELFF

J: TRBJ2-1
V: TRBV7-2
CDR3: CASSPRERLGVDEQFF

J: TRBJ2-2
V: TRBV18
CDR3: CASSPLPSGYNVNTGELFF

J: TRBJ2-5
V: TRBV6-1
CDR3: CASSAGLAVALEETQYF

J: TRBJ2-3
V: TRBV4-2
CDR3: CASSQDRLAGVGTDTQYF

J: TRBJ1-1
V: TRBV9
CDR3: CASSVGEVSGTEAFF

J: TRBJ1-1
V: TRBV12-5
CDR3: CASGLHLRSGDTEAFF

J: TRBJ1-1
V: TRBV19
CDR3: CASSIDRGGTEAFF

J: TRBJ1-1
V: TRBV5-4
CDR3: CASSSRTWNTEAFF

J: TRBJ1-6
V: TRBV28
CDR3: CASRTTGVPYNSPLHF

J: TRBJ2-3
V: TRBV7-2
CDR3: CASSLPSGRADTQYF

J: TRBJ1-6
V: TRBV6-1
CDR3: CASSEGQGLSPLHF

J: TRBJ2-7
V: TRBV12-5
CDR3: CASGLVLRCLLQLAGVLYEQYF

J: TRBJ2-3
V: TRBV5-4
CDR3: CASSGRAPDTQYF

J: TRBJ1-1
V: TRBV27
CDR3: CASSLARGPTEAFF

J: TRBJ2-3
V: TRBV7-9
CDR3: CASSLGRRDSDTQYF

J: TRBJ2-7
V: TRBV11-1
CDR3: CASSLLRGSYEQYF

J: TRBJ2-4
V: TRBV19
CDR3: CASSPLPSGLGIQYF

J: TRBJ2-1
V: TRBV18
CDR3: CASSPDRGRWYNEQFF

J: TRBJ2-7
V: TRBV18
CDR3: CASSPLQGEQYF

J: TRBJ2-2
V: TRBV11-2
CDR3: CASSLGGGGMNTGELFF